These T cell receptor beta chains were read from a single sample in a study of CD8 T cells in Susac syndrome. TCRdb processed the immunoSEQ multiplex PCR reads anew with MiXCR; each CDR3 protein has one entry. The sample contains about 100,000 distinct CDR3 sequences, 95% of which appear only once. The sequenced sample was CD8+ T cells from PBMCs. Receptor source: a human donor with Susac syndrome. The CDR3 runs from the conserved cysteine through the conserved F or W. D genes are given only for firm matches.

j_call v_call d_call cdr3_aa cdr3_nt
TRBJ1-3 TRBV9 . CASSVDFGDTIYF TGTGCCAGCAGCGTAGACTTCGGGGACACCATATATTTT
TRBJ2-7 TRBV20-1 . CSARGSSQGYEQYF TGCAGTGCTAGAGGGTCGAGCCAAGGCTACGAGCAGTACTTC
TRBJ1-2 TRBV2 . CASSEADLPYGYTF TGTGCCAGCAGTGAAGCAGATTTGCCCTATGGCTACACCTTC
TRBJ2-1 TRBV14 . CASSQEASYNEQFF TGTGCCAGCAGCCAAGAAGCCAGCTACAATGAGCAGTTCTTC
TRBJ2-1 TRBV20-1 . CSARKTRPSNEQFF TGCAGTGCTAGAAAAACTCGACCCTCCAATGAGCAGTTCTTC
TRBJ1-5 TRBV12-3/TRBV12-4 . CASSSENQPQHF TGTGCCAGCAGTTCCGAGAATCAGCCCCAGCATTTT
TRBJ2-2 TRBV29-1 TRBD1 CSVGTGGTTGELFF TGCAGCGTGGGGACAGGGGGCACGACCGGGGAGCTGTTTTTT
TRBJ2-3 TRBV28 . CASSLKRDTQYF TGTGCCAGCAGTTTAAAACGAGATACGCAGTATTTT
TRBJ2-6 TRBV3-1 . CASSPRQGTSGANVLTF TGTGCCAGCAGCCCCCGCCAGGGCACCTCTGGGGCCAACGTCCTGACTTTC
TRBJ2-3 TRBV6-4 . CASSDGGRTDTQYF TGTGCCAGCAGTGATGGCGGACGCACAGATACGCAGTATTTT
TRBJ2-7 TRBV11-2 TRBD1 CASSTPTGQLTAYEQYF TGTGCCAGCAGCACTCCAACGGGACAGCTTACCGCCTACGAGCAGTACTTC
TRBJ2-3 TRBV4-1 . CASSQRAGSPDTQYF TGCGCCAGCAGCCAAAGGGCGGGTTCCCCAGATACGCAGTATTTT
TRBJ2-1 TRBV2 . CASSGLASDPHEQFF TGTGCCAGCAGTGGGTTGGCCAGTGACCCGCATGAGCAGTTCTTC
TRBJ1-1 TRBV12-3/TRBV12-4 . CASSTPQSMNTEAFF TGTGCCAGCAGCACTCCACAATCGATGAACACTGAAGCTTTCTTT